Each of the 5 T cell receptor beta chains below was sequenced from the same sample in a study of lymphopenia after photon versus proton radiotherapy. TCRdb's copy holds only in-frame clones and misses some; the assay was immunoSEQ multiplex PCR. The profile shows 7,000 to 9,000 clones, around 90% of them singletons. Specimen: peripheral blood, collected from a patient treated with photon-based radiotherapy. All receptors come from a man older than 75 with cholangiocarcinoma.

This CDR3 reads CASSLEGERDTQYF. CDR3 DNA sequence: TGCGCCAGCAGCTTGGAGGGGGAAAGAGATACGCAGTATTTT. This sequence joins TRBV5-1 and TRBJ2-3, with a tentative D call TRBD1 (6 bases). Germline-derived CDR1 and CDR2 are SGHRS and YFSETQ. The CDR3 is 14 amino acids. V shed 0 bases and J shed 5 bases, with 10 bases lying between them.

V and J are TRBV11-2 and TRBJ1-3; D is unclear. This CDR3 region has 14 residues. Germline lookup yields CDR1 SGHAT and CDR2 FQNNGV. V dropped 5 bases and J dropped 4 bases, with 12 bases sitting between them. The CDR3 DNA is TGTGCCAGCAGCCCTAGAGGGTCCGGAAACACCATATATTTT. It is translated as CASSPRGSGNTIYF.

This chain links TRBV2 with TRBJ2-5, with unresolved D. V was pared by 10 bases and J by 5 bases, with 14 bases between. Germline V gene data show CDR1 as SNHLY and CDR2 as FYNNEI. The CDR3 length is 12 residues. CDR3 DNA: TGTGCCACACAAAACCCAGGCGAGACCCAGTACTTC. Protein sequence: CATQNPGETQYF.

The CDR3, as DNA: TGTGCCAGCAGCGCCGGACACGAATCCTACAATGAGCAGTTCTTC. Translation: CASSAGHESYNEQFF. The J gene is TRBJ2-1, the V gene TRBV9; D is possibly TRBD1 (5 bases). This CDR3 region has 15 residues. CDR1 and CDR2 (germline): SGDLS, YYNGEE. Between the trimmed V and J ends, which lost 3 bases and 1 base, there was a span of 11 bases.

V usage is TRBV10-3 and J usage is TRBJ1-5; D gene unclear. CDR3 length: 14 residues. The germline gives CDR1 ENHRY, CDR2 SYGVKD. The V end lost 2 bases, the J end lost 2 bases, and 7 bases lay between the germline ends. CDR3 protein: CAISEIGGNQPQHF. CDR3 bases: TGTGCCATCAGTGAGATCGGGGGCAATCAGCCCCAGCATTTT.